This T cell receptor beta chain was identified in a study of blood T cell repertoires in COVID-19. Original methodology: Estimation of nucleated cell counts relied on the amplification of reference gene primers. Measured with immunoSEQ multiplex PCR; TCRdb has only the in-frame clones, and not every one. The V and J calls and clone size are taken from that table; D and trimming were inferred from the DNA. The sample contains some 170,000 clones, over 80% of which appear only once. The germline V gene encodes CDR1 SGHRS and CDR2 YFSETQ. CDR3 length equals 14 residues. V lost 0 bases to trimming and J lost 7 bases, with 11 bases between them.

The origin of this receptor is an older woman who had recovered from COVID-19. The rearrangement uses TRBV5-1 and TRBJ1-5, with D unclear. The sample consisted of peripheral blood. Here the CDR3 DNA reads TGCGCCAGCAGCTTGGGGCCCGACTGGCAGCCCCAGCATTTT. Translated, it gives CASSLGPDWQPQHF.